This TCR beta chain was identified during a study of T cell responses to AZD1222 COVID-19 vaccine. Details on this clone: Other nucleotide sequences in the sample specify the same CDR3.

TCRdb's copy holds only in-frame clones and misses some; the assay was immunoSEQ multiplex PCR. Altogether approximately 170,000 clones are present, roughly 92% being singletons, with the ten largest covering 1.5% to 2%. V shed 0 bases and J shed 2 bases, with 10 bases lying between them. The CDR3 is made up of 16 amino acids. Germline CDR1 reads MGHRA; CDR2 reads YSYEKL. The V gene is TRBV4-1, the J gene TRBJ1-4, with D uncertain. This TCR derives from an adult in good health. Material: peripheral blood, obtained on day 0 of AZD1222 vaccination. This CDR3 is CASSQDRTVTNEKLFF. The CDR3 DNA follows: TGCGCCAGCAGCCAAGATCGCACCGTCACTAATGAAAAACTGTTTTTT.